This T cell receptor beta chain was recorded in a study of blood T cells in healthy people across ages. Combining a sample-barcoded 5' primer with a J-beta primer mix, a second PCR ran for roughly 6 to 12 cycles. One entry per CDR3 protein results from TCRdb running MiXCR on the 5' RACE reads. The sample has fewer than 750,000 distinct CDR3 sequences, about 45% seen once. Only a few counts were recorded for this clonotype. Sequenced sample: blood. The TCR originated in a man older than 75 in good health.

The DNA of the CDR3 is TGCAGCGTCCGGGGAGGGACCTACGAGCAGTACTTC. It encodes CSVRGGTYEQYF. The genes are TRBV29-1 and TRBJ2-7; the match to TRBD2 covers 7 bases. J lost 2 bases, V lost 6 bases, and 4 bases had no gene match. The CDR3 is 12 residues long. CDR1 and CDR2 from the germline V gene are SQVTM and ANQGSEA.